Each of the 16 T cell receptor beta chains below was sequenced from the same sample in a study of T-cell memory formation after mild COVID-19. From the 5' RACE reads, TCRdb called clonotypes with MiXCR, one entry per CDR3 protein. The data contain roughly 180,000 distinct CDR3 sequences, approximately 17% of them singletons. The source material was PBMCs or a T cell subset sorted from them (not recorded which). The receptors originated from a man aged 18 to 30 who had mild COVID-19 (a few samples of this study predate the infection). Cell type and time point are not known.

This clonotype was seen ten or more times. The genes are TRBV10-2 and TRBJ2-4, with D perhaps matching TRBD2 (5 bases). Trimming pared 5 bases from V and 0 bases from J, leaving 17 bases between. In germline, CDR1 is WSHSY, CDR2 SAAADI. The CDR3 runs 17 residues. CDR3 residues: CASSKSLIGLAKNIQYF. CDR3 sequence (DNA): TGCGCCAGCAGTAAGAGCCTCATAGGACTAGCCAAAAACATTCAGTACTTC.

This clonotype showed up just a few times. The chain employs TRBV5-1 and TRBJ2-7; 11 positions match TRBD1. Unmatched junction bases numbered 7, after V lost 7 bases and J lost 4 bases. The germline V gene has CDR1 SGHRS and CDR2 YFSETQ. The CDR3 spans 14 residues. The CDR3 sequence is CASSQDRGLYEQYF. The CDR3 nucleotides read TGCGCCAGCTCCCAGGACAGGGGGCTTTACGAGCAGTACTTC.

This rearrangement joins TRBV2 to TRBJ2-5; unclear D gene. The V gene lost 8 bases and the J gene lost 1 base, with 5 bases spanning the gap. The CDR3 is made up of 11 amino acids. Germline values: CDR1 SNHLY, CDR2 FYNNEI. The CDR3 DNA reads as TGTGCCAGCGGCCTCCAAGAGACCCAGTACTTC. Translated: CASGLQETQYF.

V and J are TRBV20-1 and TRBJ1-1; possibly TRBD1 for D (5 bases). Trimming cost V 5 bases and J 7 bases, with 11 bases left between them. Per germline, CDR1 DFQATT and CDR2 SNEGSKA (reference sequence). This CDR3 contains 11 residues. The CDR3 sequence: CSASGTDEAFF. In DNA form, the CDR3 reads TGCAGTGCTTCGGGGACCGATGAAGCTTTCTTT.

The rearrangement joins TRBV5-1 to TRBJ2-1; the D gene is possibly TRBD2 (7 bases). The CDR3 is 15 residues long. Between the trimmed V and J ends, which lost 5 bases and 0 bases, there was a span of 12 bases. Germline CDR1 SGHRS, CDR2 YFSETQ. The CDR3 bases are TGCGCCAGCAGTGGGGGGGCGAGCTCCTACAATGAGCAGTTCTTC. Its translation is CASSGGASSYNEQFF.

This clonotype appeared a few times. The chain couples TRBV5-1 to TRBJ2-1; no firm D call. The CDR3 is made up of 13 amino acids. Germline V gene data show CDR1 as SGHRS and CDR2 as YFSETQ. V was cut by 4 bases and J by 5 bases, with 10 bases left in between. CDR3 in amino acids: CASSPDPNNEQFF. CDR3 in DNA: TGCGCCAGCAGCCCGGACCCAAACAATGAGCAGTTCTTC.

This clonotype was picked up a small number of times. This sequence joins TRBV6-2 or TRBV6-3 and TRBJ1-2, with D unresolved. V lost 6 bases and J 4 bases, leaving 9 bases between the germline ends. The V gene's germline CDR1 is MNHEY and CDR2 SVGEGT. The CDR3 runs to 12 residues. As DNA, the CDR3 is TGTGCCAGCAGCCCCTCCGCCTATGGCTACACCTTC. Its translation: CASSPSAYGYTF.

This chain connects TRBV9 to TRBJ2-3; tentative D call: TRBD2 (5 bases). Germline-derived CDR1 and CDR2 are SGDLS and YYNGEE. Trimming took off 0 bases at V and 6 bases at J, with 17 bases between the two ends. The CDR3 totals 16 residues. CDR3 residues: CASSVAPTRDWDTQYF. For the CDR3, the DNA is TGTGCCAGCAGCGTAGCCCCTACCCGGGATTGGGATACGCAGTATTTT.

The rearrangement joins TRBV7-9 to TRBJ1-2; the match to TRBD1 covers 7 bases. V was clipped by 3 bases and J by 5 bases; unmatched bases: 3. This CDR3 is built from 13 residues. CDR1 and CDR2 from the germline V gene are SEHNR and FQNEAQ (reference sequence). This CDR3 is CASSLTGKYGYTF. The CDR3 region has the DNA TGTGCCAGCAGCTTGACAGGGAAGTATGGCTACACCTTC.

The CDR3 DNA reads as TGTGCCAGCAGTCCGAGCGGGGTCGCCTACAATGAGCAGTTCTTC. Translated, it gives CASSPSGVAYNEQFF. This chain connects TRBV28 to TRBJ2-1, with TRBD2 identical over 7 bases. J was trimmed by 2 bases and V by 5 bases; bases with no gene match: 6. Germline V gives CDR1 MDHEN, CDR2 SYDVKM. The CDR3 consists of 15 residues. Based on the CDR3 plus reference TRBV28 and TRBJ2-1, the full variable domain is DVKVTQSSRYLVKRTGEKVFLECVQDMDHENMFWYRQDPGLGLRLIYFSYDVKMKEKGDIPEGYSVSREKKERFSLILESASTNQTSMYLCASSPSGVAYNEQFFGPGTRLTVL.

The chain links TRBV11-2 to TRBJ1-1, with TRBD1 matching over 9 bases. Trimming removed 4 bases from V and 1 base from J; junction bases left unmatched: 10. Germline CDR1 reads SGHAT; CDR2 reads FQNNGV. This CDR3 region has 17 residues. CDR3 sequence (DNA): TGTGCCAGCAGCTCAATAGCGGACAGGGGAACGAACACTGAAGCTTTCTTT. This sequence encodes CASSSIADRGTNTEAFF.

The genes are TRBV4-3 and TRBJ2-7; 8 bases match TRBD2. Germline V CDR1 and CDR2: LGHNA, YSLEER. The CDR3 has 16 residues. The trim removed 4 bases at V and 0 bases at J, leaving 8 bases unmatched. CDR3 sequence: CASSPRAGANSYEQYF. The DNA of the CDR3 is TGCGCCAGCAGCCCCCGAGCGGGGGCCAACTCCTACGAGCAGTACTTC.

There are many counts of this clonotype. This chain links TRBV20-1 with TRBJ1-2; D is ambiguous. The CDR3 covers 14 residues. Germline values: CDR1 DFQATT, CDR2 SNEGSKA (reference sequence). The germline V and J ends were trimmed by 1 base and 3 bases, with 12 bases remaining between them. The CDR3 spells CSARAGFSHYGYTF. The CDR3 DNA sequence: TGCAGTGCTAGAGCCGGGTTTAGTCACTATGGCTACACCTTC.

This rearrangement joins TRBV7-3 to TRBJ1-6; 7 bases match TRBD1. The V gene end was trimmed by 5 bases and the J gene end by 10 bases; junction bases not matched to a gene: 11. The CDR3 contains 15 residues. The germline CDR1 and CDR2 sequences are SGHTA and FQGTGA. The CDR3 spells CASSEQTGSQSPLHF. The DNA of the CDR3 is TGTGCCAGCAGCGAGCAGACAGGGTCGCAATCACCCCTCCACTTT.

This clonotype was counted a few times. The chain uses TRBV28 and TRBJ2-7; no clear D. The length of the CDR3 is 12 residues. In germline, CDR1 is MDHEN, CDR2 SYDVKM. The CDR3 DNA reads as TGTGCCGCGCAATCGAGCTCCTATGAGCAGTACGTC. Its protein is CAAQSSSYEQYV.

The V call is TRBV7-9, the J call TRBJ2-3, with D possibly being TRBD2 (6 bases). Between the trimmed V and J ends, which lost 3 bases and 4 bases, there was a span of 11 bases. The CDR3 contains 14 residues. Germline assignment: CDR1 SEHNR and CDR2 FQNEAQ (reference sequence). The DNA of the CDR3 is TGTGCCAGCAGCTTTTCTGGGAGGCCAGATACGCAGTATTTT. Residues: CASSFSGRPDTQYF.